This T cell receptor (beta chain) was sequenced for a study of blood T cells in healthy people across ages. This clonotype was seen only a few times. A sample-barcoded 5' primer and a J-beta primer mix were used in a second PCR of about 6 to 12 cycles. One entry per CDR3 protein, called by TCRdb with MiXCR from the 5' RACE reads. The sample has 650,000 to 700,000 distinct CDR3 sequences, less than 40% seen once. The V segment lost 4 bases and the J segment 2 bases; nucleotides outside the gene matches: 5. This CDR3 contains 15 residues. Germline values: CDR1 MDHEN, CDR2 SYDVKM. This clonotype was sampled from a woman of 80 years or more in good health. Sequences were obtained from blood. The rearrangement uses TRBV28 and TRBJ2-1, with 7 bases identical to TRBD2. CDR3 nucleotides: TGTGCCAGCAGTTCTGGGGGAGGGCCCTACAATGAGCAGTTCTTC. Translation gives CASSSGGGPYNEQFF.